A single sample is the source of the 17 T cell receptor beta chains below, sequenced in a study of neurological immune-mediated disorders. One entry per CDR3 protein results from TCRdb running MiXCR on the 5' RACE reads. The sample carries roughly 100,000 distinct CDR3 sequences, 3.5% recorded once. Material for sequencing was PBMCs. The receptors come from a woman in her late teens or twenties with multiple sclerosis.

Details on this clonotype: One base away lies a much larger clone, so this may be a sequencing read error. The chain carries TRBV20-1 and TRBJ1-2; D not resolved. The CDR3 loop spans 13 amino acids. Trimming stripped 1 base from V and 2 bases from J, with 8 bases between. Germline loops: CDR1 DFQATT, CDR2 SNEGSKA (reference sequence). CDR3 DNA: TGCAGTGCTAGAGCCACAGAAAACTATGGCTACACCTTC. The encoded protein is CSARATENYGYTF.

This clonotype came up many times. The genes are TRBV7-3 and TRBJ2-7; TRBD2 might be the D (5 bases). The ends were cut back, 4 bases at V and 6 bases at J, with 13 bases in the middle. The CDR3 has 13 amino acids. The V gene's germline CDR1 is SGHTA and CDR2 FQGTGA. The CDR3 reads CASSSGSRGEQYF. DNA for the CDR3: TGTGCCAGCAGCTCGGGGTCTCGGGGCGAGCAGTACTTC.

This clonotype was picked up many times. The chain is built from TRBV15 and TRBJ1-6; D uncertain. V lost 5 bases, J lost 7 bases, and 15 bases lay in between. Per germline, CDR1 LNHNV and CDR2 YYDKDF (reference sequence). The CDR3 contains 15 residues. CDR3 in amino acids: CATSPPRLGNSPLHF. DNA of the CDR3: TGTGCCACCAGCCCCCCCCGGCTAGGGAATTCACCCCTCCACTTT.

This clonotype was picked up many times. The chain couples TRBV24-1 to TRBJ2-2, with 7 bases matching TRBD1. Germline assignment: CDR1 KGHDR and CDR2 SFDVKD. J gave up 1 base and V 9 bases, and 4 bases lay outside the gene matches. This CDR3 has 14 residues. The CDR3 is CATRGTENTGELFF. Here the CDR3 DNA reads TGTGCCACCCGAGGGACAGAGAACACCGGGGAGCTGTTTTTT.

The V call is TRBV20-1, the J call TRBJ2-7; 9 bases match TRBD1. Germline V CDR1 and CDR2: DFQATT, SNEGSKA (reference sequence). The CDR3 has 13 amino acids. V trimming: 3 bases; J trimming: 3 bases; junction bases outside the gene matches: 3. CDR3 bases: TGCAGTGCTAGCGGGACAGGGTACTACGAGCAGTACTTC. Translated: CSASGTGYYEQYF.

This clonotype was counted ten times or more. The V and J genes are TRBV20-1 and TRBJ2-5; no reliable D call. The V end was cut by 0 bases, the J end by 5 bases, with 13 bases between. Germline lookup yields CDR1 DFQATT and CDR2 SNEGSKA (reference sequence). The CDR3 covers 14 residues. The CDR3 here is CSARDPSGPETQYF. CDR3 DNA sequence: TGCAGTGCTAGAGATCCCTCGGGTCCCGAGACCCAGTACTTC.

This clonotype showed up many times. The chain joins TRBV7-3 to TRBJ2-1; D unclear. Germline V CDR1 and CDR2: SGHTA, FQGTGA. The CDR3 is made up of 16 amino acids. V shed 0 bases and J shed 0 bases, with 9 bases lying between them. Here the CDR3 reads CASSLTDVSSYNEQFF. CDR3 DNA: TGTGCCAGCAGCTTAACGGACGTTAGCTCCTACAATGAGCAGTTCTTC.

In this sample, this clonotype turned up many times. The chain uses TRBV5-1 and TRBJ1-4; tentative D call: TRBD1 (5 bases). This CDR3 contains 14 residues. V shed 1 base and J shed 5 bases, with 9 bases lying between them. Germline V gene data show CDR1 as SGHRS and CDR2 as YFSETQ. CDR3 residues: CASSLPGGNEKLFF. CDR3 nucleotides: TGCGCCAGCAGCTTGCCTGGGGGAAATGAAAAACTGTTTTTT.

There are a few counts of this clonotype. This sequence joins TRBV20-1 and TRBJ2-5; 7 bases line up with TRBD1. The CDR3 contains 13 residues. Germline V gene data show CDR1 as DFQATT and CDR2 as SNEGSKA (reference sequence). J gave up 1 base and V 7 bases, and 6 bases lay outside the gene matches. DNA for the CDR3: TGCAGTGGTGGAGACAGGGCCCAAGAGACCCAGTACTTC. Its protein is CSGGDRAQETQYF.

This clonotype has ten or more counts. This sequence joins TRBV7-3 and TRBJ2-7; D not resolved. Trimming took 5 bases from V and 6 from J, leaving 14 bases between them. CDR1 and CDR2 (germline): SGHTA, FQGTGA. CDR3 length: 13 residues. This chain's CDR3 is CASSPTHLGEQYF. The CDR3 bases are TGTGCCAGCAGCCCGACTCACCTGGGCGAGCAGTACTTC. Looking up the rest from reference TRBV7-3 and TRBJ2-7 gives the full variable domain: GAGVSQTPSNKVTEKGKYVELRCDPISGHTALYWYRQSLGQGPEFLIYFQGTGAADDSGLPNDRFFAVRPEGSVSTLKIQRTERGDSAVYLCASSPTHLGEQYFGPGTRLTVT.

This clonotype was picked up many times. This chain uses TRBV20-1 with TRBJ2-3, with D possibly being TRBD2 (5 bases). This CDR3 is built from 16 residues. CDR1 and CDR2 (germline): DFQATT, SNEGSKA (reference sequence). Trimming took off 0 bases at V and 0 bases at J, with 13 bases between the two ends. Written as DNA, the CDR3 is TGCAGTGCTAGAGATTTTACGTGGGAGAGCACAGATACGCAGTATTTT. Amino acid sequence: CSARDFTWESTDTQYF.

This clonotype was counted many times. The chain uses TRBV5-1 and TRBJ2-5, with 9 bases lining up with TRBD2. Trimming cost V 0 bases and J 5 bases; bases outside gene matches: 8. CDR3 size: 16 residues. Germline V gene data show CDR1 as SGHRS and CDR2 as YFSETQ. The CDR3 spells CASSLETRGGWETQYF. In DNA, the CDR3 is TGCGCCAGCAGCTTGGAGACGCGGGGGGGTTGGGAGACCCAGTACTTC.

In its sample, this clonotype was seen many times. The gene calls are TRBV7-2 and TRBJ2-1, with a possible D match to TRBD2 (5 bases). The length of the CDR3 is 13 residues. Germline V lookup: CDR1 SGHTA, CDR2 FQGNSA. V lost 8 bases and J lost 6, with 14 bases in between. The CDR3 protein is CASSGWAFNEQFF. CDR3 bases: TGTGCCAGCTCGGGGTGGGCTTTCAATGAGCAGTTCTTC.

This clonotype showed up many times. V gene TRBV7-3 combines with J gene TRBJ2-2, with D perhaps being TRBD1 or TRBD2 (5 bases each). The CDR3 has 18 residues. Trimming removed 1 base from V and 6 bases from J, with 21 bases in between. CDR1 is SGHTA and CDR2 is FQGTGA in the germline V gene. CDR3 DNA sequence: TGTGCCAGCAGCTTAAACATGCTGGGACGTGGGGAGCCCGGGGAGCTGTTTTTT. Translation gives CASSLNMLGRGEPGELFF.

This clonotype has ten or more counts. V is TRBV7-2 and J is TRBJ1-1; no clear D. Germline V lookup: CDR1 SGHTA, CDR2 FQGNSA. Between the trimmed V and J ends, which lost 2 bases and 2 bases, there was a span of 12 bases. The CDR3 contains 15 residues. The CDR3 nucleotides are TGTGCCAGCAGCTTATTTGCTGGGGATAACACTGAAGCTTTCTTT. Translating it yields CASSLFAGDNTEAFF.

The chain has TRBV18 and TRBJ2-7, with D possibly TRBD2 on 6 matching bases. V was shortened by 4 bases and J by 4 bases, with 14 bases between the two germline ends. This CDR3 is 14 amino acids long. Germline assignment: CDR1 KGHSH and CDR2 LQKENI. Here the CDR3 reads CASSQGSREYEQYF. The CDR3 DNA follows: TGTGCCAGCTCACAGGGCTCTCGGGAGTACGAGCAGTACTTC.

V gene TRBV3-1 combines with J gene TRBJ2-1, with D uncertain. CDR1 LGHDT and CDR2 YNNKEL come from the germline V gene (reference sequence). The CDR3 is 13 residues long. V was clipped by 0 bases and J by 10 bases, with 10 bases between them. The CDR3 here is CASSQDTGLEQFF. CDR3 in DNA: TGTGCCAGCAGCCAAGATACGGGTTTAGAGCAGTTCTTC.